This TCR beta chain was retrieved from a study of breast tumors, draining lymph nodes, adjacent tissues. CDR1 MNHNY and CDR2 SVGAGI come from the germline V gene (reference sequence). The CDR3 covers 16 residues. The trim removed 5 bases at V and 0 bases at J, leaving 3 bases unmatched. Samples came from axillary lymph nodes draining the breast cancer. Study-wide results and limits: Luminal-like breast cancer showed significantly higher tumor–nontumor repertoire similarity than basal-like. That most tumor T cells come from lymph nodes remained unproven. Tumors had less TCR diversity than lymph nodes, more than nontumor tissue.

MiXCR, applied by TCRdb to the multiplex PCR reads, yields one record per CDR3 protein. The table lists around 150,000 distinct CDR3 sequences, 20% to 25% of them singletons, with just over 2.5% in the top ten. Many counts were recorded for this clonotype. Antigen: not known. The specimen was axillary lymph node tissue. J is TRBJ2-6 and V is TRBV6-6; 8 bases line up with TRBD1. This sequence originates from a female donor with breast cancer. Some clones in this sample may be carry-over from other donors' samples. The CDR3 nucleotides read TGTGCCAGCAGTCCAACAGGGGGCTCTGGGGCCAACGTCCTGACTTTC. Its protein is CASSPTGGSGANVLTF.